This T cell receptor (beta chain) came from a study of blood T cells in healthy people across ages. CDR1 and CDR2 from the germline V gene are SGHTA and FQGNSA. The V and J ends lost 5 bases and 3 bases, in that order; junction bases with no gene match: 7. This CDR3 has 16 amino acids. Alongside a J-beta primer mix, a sample-barcoded 5' primer served in a second PCR lasting roughly 6 to 12 cycles. TCRdb itself ran the 5' RACE reads through MiXCR, one entry per CDR3 protein. Of 1.5 million to 1.8 million distinct CDR3 sequences listed, about 42% are singletons. General observations from the study: Older age coincided with a roughly linear decline in TCR beta diversity per million T cells.

This clonotype was picked up a small number of times. The antigen is unknown. This TCR derives from a woman aged 18-35 years in good health. The chain links TRBV7-2 to TRBJ1-5; 10 bases map to TRBD1. The source material was blood. The CDR3 loop reads CASSTSGTGDNQPQHF. DNA of the CDR3: TGTGCCAGCAGCACCTCCGGGACAGGGGACAATCAGCCCCAGCATTTT.